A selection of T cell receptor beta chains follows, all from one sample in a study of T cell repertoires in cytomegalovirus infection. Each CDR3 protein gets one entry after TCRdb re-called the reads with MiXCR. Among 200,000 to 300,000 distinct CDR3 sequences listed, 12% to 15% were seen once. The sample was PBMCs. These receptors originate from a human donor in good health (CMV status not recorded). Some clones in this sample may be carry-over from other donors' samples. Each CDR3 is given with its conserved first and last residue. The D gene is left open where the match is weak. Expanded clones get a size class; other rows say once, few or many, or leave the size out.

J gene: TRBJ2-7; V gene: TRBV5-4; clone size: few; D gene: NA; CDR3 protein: CASSDSLNYEQYF; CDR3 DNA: TGTGCCAGCAGCGACAGTTTAAACTACGAGCAGTACTTC
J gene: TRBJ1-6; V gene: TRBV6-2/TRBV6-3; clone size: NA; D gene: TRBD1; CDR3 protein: CASSARTGYSPLHF; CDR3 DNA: TGTGCCAGCAGTGCCCGGACAGGGTATTCACCCCTCCACTTT
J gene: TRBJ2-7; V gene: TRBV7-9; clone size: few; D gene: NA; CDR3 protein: CASSPREKRPYEQYF; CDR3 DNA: TGTGCCAGCAGTCCGAGAGAGAAACGACCCTACGAGCAGTACTTC
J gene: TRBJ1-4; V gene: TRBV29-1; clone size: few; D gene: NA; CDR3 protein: CSAAAQGVDEKLFF; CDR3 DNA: TGCAGCGCCGCAGCACAGGGAGTGGATGAAAAACTGTTTTTT
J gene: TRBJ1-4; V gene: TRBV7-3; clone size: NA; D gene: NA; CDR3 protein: CASSLAVATNEKLFF; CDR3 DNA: TGTGCCAGCAGCTTAGCGGTGGCAACTAATGAAAAACTGTTTTTT
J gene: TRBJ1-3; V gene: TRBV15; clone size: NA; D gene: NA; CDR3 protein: CATSRDSGDTIYF; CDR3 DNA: TGTGCCACCAGCAGAGACAGTGGGGACACCATATATTTT
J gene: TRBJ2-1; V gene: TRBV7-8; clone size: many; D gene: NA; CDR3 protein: CASSFDTSVQFF; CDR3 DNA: TGTGCCAGCAGCTTCGATACTTCCGTGCAGTTCTTC
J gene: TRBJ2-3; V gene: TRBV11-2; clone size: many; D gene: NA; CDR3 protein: CASSSVLETDTQYF; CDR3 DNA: TGTGCCAGCAGCTCAGTTTTGGAAACAGATACGCAGTATTTT
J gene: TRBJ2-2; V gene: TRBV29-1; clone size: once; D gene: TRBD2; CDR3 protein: CSPEGGSVTGELFF; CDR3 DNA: TGCAGCCCCGAGGGCGGGAGCGTCACCGGGGAGCTGTTTTTT
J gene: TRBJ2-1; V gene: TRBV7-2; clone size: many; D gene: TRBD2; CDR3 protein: CASRTTAGDFYNEQFF; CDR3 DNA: TGTGCCAGCAGGACTACAGCGGGGGACTTCTACAATGAGCAGTTCTTC
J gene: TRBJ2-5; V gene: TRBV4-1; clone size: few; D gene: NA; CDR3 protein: CASSQDLARGETQYF; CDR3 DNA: TGCGCCAGCAGCCAAGACCTGGCCCGGGGAGAGACCCAGTACTTC
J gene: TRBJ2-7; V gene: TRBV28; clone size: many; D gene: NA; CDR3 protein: CASSLFGGGGQYF; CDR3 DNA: TGTGCCAGCAGTTTATTCGGAGGGGGGGGGCAGTACTTC
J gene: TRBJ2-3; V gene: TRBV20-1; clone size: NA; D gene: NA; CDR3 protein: CSAGTGTDTQYF; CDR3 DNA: TGCAGTGCTGGAACAGGGACGGATACGCAGTATTTT
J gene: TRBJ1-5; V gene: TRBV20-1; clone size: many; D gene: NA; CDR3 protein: CSAREDSGYQPQHF; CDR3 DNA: TGCAGTGCTAGAGAGGACAGCGGGTATCAGCCCCAGCATTTT
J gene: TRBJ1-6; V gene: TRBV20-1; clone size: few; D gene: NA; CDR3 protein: CSARGNDSPLHF; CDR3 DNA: TGCAGTGCTAGGGGTAATGATTCACCCCTCCACTTT
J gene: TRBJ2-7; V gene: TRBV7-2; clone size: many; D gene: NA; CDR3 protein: CASSRQDRSHEQYF; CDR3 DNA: TGTGCCAGCAGCCGTCAAGACAGGTCCCACGAGCAGTACTTC
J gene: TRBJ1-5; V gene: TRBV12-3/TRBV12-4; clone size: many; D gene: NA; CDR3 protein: CASSPQGWPQHF; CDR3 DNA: TGTGCCAGCAGCCCACAGGGATGGCCCCAGCATTTT
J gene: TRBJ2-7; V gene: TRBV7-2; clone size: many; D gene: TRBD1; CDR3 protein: CASSSTGTDPYEQYF; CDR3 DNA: TGTGCCAGCAGCTCTACCGGGACAGACCCCTACGAGCAGTACTTC
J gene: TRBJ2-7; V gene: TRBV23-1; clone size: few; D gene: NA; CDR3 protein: CASSRGVWMSSYEQYF; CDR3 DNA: TGCGCCAGCAGTCGAGGCGTTTGGATGAGCTCCTACGAGCAGTACTTC
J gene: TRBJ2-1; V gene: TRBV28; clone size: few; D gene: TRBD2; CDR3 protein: CATSGGVGEQFF; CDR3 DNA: TGTGCCACCTCGGGGGGAGTAGGTGAGCAGTTCTTC
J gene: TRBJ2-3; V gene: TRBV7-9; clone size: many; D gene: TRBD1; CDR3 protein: CASSVGQAFGRTDTQYF; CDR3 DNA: TGTGCCAGCAGCGTGGGACAGGCCTTTGGGAGAACAGATACGCAGTATTTT
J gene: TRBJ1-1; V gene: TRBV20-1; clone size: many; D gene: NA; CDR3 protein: CSARLGDSATEAFF; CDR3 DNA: TGCAGTGCTAGATTGGGGGATAGCGCCACTGAAGCTTTCTTT